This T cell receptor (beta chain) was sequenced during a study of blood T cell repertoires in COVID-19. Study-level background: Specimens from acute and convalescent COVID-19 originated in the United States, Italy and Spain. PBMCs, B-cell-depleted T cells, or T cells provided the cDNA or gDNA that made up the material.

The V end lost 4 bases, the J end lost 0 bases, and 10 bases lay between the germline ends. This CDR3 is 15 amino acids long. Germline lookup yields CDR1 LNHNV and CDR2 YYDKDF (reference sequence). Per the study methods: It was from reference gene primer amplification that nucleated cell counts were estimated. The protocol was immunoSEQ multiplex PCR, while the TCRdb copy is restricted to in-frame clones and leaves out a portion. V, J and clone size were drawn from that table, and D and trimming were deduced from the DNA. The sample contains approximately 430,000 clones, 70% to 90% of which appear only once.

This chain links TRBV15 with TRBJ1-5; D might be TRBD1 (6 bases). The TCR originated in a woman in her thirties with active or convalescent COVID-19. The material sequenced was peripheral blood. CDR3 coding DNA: TGTGCCACCAGCAAAACGACAGGTAGCAATCAGCCCCAGCATTTT. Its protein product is CATSKTTGSNQPQHF. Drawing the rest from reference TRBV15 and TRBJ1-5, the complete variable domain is DAMVIQNPRYQVTQFGKPVTLSCSQTLNHNVMYWYQQKSSQAPKLLFHYYDKDFNNEADTPDNFQSRRPNTSFCFLDIRSPGLGDTAMYLCATSKTTGSNQPQHFGDGTRLSIL.